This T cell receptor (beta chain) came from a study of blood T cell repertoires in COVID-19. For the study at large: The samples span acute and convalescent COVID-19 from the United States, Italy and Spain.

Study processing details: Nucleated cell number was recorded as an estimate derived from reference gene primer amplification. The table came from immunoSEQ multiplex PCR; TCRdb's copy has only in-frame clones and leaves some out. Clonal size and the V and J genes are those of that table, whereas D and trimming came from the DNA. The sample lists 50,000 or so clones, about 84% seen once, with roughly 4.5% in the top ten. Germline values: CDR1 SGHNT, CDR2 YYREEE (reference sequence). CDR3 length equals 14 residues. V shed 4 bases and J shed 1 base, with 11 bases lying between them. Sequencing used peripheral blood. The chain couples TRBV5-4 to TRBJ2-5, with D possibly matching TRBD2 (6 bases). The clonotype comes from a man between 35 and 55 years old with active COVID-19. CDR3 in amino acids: CASSPRGIQETQYF. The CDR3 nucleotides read TGTGCCAGCAGCCCTCGCGGGATCCAAGAGACCCAGTACTTC.